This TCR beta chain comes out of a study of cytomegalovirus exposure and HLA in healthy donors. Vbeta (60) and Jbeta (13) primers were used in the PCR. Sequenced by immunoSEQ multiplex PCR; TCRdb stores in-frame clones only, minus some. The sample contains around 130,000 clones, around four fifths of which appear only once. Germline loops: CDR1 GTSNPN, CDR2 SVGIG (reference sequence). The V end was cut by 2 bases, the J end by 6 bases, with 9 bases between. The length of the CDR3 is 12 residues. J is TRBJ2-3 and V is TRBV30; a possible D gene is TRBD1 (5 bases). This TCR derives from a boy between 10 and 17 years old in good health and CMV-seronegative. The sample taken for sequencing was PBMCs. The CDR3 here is CAWSSGLDTQYF. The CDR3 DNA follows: TGTGCCTGGAGTTCAGGGTTGGATACGCAGTATTTT.